The clone carrying this T cell receptor (beta chain) was detected ten times or more. Documented time point: persistent/refractory GD, antithyroid drugs over 5 years with positive TRAb. There was RNA extracted from PBMCs, and the TCR library was made from it. CDR1 and CDR2 from the germline V gene are DFQATT and SNEGSKA (reference sequence). The CDR3 is 14 amino acids. Trimming cost V 5 bases and J 2 bases, with 15 bases left between them. This specimen belongs to a study of regulatory T cells in long-lasting Graves disease. Arm-PCR of CDR3 regions with iRepertoire HTBI primers generated TCR beta libraries. TCRdb ran MiXCR on the multiplex PCR reads and lists one entry per CDR3 protein. The sample consists of roughly 450,000 distinct CDR3 sequences, 20% to 25% of them appearing once.

The TCR was taken from a female donor with Graves disease. The rearrangement uses TRBV20-1 and TRBJ1-1; D gene uncertain. This specimen consisted of peripheral blood mononuclear cells (PBMCs), obtained when the disease was refractory, from a patient treated with antithyroid drugs. This CDR3 is CSALYGRANTEAFF. In DNA, the CDR3 is TGCAGTGCTCTCTATGGACGGGCCAACACTGAAGCTTTCTTT.